The 26 T cell receptor beta chains reported below all come from one sample, sequenced in a study of blood T cell repertoires in COVID-19. The data were produced by immunoSEQ multiplex PCR, yet TCRdb's version contains in-frame clones alone and is incomplete. The sample yields approximately 280,000 clones, 70% to 90% seen once. The specimen was peripheral blood. The receptors were gathered from a woman aged 55-75 years with acute or convalescent COVID-19.

This clone was detected once. The V call is TRBV7-3, the J call TRBJ2-3, with D unclear. The V gene's germline CDR1 is SGHTA and CDR2 FQGTGA. This CDR3 region has 15 residues. With 5 bases removed from V and 0 bases from J, the gap between germline ends came to 12 bases. The CDR3 sequence: CASSPTRNSTDTQYF. CDR3 DNA sequence: TGTGCCAGCAGCCCGACCAGGAATAGCACAGATACGCAGTATTTT.

This chain links TRBV19 with TRBJ1-3, with 8 bases aligning to TRBD1. V shed 6 bases and J 0 bases; nucleotides not matched to a gene: 4. Germline values: CDR1 LNHDA, CDR2 SQIVND (reference sequence). The CDR3 contains 15 residues. The CDR3 loop is CASSPGQGSGNTIYF. CDR3 sequence (DNA): TGTGCCAGTAGCCCTGGACAGGGCTCTGGAAACACCATATATTTT.

This clone was detected only once. The chain joins TRBV29-1 to TRBJ2-5; no firm D call. The germline V gene has CDR1 SQVTM and CDR2 ANQGSEA. The V gene lost 5 bases and the J gene lost 7 bases, with 11 bases spanning the gap. CDR3 length: 11 amino acids. The CDR3 spells CSVNLGATQYF. In nucleotides, the CDR3 is TGCAGCGTTAATCTCGGTGCGACCCAGTACTTC.

The chain links TRBV4-2 to TRBJ2-7, with 7 positions matching TRBD1. This CDR3 is 15 amino acids long. V shed 0 bases and J 3 bases; nucleotides not matched to a gene: 5. The germline gives CDR1 LGHNA, CDR2 YNFKEQ. CDR3 protein: CASSQENRGYYEQYF. CDR3 nucleotide sequence: TGTGCCAGCAGCCAAGAGAACAGGGGATACTACGAGCAGTACTTC.

The chain links TRBV18 to TRBJ2-7; D remains ambiguous. This CDR3 is built from 14 residues. V was clipped by 0 bases and J by 2 bases, with 8 bases between them. From germline, CDR1 is KGHSH and CDR2 LQKENI. Here the CDR3 reads CASSPPGQAYEQYF. CDR3 sequence (DNA): TGTGCCAGCTCACCACCGGGTCAGGCCTACGAGCAGTACTTC.

This chain links TRBV2 with TRBJ2-7; TRBD1 matches at 10 bases. The CDR3 length is 15 residues. Germline lookup yields CDR1 SNHLY and CDR2 FYNNEI. The trim removed 4 bases at V and 3 bases at J, leaving 6 bases unmatched. CDR3 in DNA: TGTGCCAGCAGTGGTGGGACAGGGGCCGACTACGAGCAGTACTTC. It codes for CASSGGTGADYEQYF. Together with reference TRBV2 and TRBJ2-7, the CDR3 gives the full variable domain: EPEVTQTPSHQVTQMGQEVILRCVPISNHLYFYWYRQILGQKVEFLVSFYNNEISEKSEIFDDQFSVERPDGSNFTLKIRSTKLEDSAMYFCASSGGTGADYEQYFGPGTRLTVT.

V gene TRBV4-3 combines with J gene TRBJ1-2; D perhaps matches TRBD1 (6 bases). Trimming stripped 3 bases from V and 7 bases from J, with 12 bases between. The length of the CDR3 is 13 residues. The germline V gene has CDR1 LGHNA and CDR2 YSLEER. CDR3 sequence reads: CASSQNRAGGYTF. The CDR3 DNA follows: TGCGCCAGCAGCCAGAACAGGGCCGGTGGCTACACCTTC.

The chain combines TRBV6-1 with TRBJ1-2; no reliable D call. The ends were cut back, 1 base at V and 4 bases at J, with 16 bases in the middle. This CDR3 is 16 amino acids long. Looked up from germline, CDR1 is MNHNS and CDR2 is SASEGT. CDR3 in DNA: TGTGCCAGCAGTGAAGGAGGGCAGGTGAAAGTCTATGGCTACACCTTC. It translates to CASSEGGQVKVYGYTF.

The chain links TRBV25-1 to TRBJ2-7; D might be TRBD1 (5 bases). Germline lookup yields CDR1 MGHDK and CDR2 SYGVNS. The V end lost 4 bases, the J end lost 3 bases, and 13 bases lay between the germline ends. CDR3 size: 14 residues. CDR3 DNA sequence: TGTGCCAGCAGTGGGCCAGGGTTTAACTACGAGCAGTACTTC. Translated: CASSGPGFNYEQYF.

The chain employs TRBV6-2 or TRBV6-3 and TRBJ2-3; TRBD1 matches 10 bases. With 4 bases clipped from V and 4 bases from J, the junction kept 2 bases outside the gene matches. This CDR3 comprises 14 residues. Germline lookup yields CDR1 MNHEY and CDR2 SVGEGT. Here the CDR3 reads CASSWDRGADTQYF. CDR3 nucleotides: TGTGCCAGCAGTTGGGACAGGGGTGCAGATACGCAGTATTTT.

The chain links TRBV27 to TRBJ1-5; D possibly corresponds to TRBD1 (5 bases). V shed 2 bases and J shed 10 bases, with 12 bases lying between them. The CDR3 totals 13 residues. Per germline, CDR1 MNHEY and CDR2 SMNVEV (reference sequence). The CDR3 DNA reads as TGTGCCAGCAGTTTAACCAGGGTTAGACCCCAGCATTTT. Translating it yields CASSLTRVRPQHF.

The chain recombines TRBV9 with TRBJ2-5; 7 positions agree with TRBD1. CDR3 size: 13 residues. V gave up 4 bases and J gave up 7 bases; unmatched junction bases: 7. Germline V gene data show CDR1 as SGDLS and CDR2 as YYNGEE. The CDR3 sequence: CASSSGQSGTQYF. In nucleotides, the CDR3 is TGTGCCAGCAGCTCGGGACAGAGCGGGACCCAGTACTTC.

V and J are TRBV4-1 and TRBJ2-5, with D tentatively TRBD1 (5 bases). V lost 0 bases to trimming and J lost 5 bases, with 19 bases between them. The CDR3 is made up of 17 amino acids. Looked up from germline, CDR1 is MGHRA and CDR2 is YSYEKL. The CDR3 region has the DNA TGCGCCAGCAGCCAAGACCCTTTCGGCAGGGTTGGCGAGACCCAGTACTTC. Amino acid sequence: CASSQDPFGRVGETQYF.

This chain links TRBV18 with TRBJ1-2, with a tentative D call TRBD1 (5 bases). Trimming took off 4 bases at V and 4 bases at J, with 13 bases between the two ends. Germline V CDR1 and CDR2: KGHSH, LQKENI. CDR3 size: 14 residues. In DNA form, the CDR3 reads TGTGCCAGCTCACGTCAGCAGGGAACCTATGGCTACACCTTC. Its translation is CASSRQQGTYGYTF.

The rearrangement joins TRBV25-1 to TRBJ2-2; D is perhaps TRBD1 (6 bases). Trimming took 6 bases from V and 4 from J, leaving 15 bases between them. From germline, CDR1 is MGHDK and CDR2 SYGVNS. CDR3 length equals 15 residues. CDR3 coding DNA: TGTGCCAGCAGAGCAAGGGGGTCGGGCACCGGGGAGCTGTTTTTT. Residues: CASRARGSGTGELFF.

The V gene is TRBV7-8, the J gene TRBJ1-6, with a possible D match to TRBD1 (5 bases). CDR3 length: 17 residues. The germline CDR1 and CDR2 sequences are SGHVS and FQNEAQ. V dropped 1 base and J dropped 2 bases, with 12 bases sitting between them. The CDR3 is CASSLGTGETYNSPLHF. The CDR3 nucleotides are TGTGCCAGCAGCTTAGGAACAGGAGAAACCTATAATTCACCCCTCCACTTT.

The chain combines TRBV28 with TRBJ1-5; D unresolved. The germline V and J ends were trimmed by 1 base and 3 bases, with 7 bases remaining between them. The CDR3 runs to 14 residues. Germline CDR1 reads MDHEN; CDR2 reads SYDVKM. CDR3 sequence (DNA): TGTGCCAGCAGTTTATTGGACTTCAATCAGCCCCAGCATTTT. Protein product: CASSLLDFNQPQHF.

The chain is built from TRBV19 and TRBJ1-6; D is undetermined. CDR3 length: 17 amino acids. Germline V gives CDR1 LNHDA, CDR2 SQIVND (reference sequence). Deletions cut 7 bases from V and 6 bases from J, with 22 bases between. The chain's CDR3 is CASTGPGGGKANSPLHF. The CDR3 nucleotides are TGTGCCAGTACCGGACCGGGAGGAGGCAAGGCTAATTCACCCCTCCACTTT.

This chain connects TRBV7-8 to TRBJ2-7; 10 bases are a match to TRBD2. The trim removed 3 bases at V and 4 bases at J, leaving 3 bases unmatched. The CDR3 totals 14 residues. Germline values: CDR1 SGHVS, CDR2 FQNEAQ. CDR3 sequence reads: CASSFGLAVYEQYF. The CDR3 nucleotides read TGTGCCAGCAGCTTCGGACTAGCGGTATACGAGCAGTACTTC.

The chain recombines TRBV6-2 or TRBV6-3 with TRBJ1-4; D is uncertain. From germline, CDR1 is MNHEY and CDR2 SVGEGT. This CDR3 region has 14 residues. V lost 1 base and J 2 bases, leaving 5 bases between the germline ends. CDR3 in amino acids: CASSYFRTNEKLFF. The DNA for the CDR3 is TGTGCCAGCAGTTACTTCAGGACTAATGAAAAACTGTTTTTT.

V and J are TRBV28 and TRBJ1-2; 7 bases agree with TRBD1. Trimming at V came to 6 bases and at J to 3 bases, leaving 4 bases not matched to a gene. This CDR3 region has 13 residues. CDR1 is MDHEN and CDR2 is SYDVKM in the germline V gene. CDR3 DNA: TGTGCCAGCAGCCATGACAGGGACTATGGCTACACCTTC. Translation gives CASSHDRDYGYTF.

The V call is TRBV28, the J call TRBJ1-1; 7 bases are a match to TRBD1. J gave up 0 bases and V 5 bases, and 6 bases lay outside the gene matches. Germline V gene lookup returns CDR1 MDHEN and CDR2 SYDVKM. CDR3 length: 15 residues. CDR3 amino acids: CASSLQTGMNTEAFF. CDR3 nucleotide sequence: TGTGCCAGCAGTCTGCAGACAGGGATGAACACTGAAGCTTTCTTT.

The rearrangement links TRBV28 to TRBJ1-1; possibly TRBD1 for D (6 bases). V was pared by 8 bases and J by 0 bases, with 13 bases between. Looked up from germline, CDR1 is MDHEN and CDR2 is SYDVKM. The CDR3 runs to 14 residues. The CDR3 loop reads CASSTGSMNTEAFF. CDR3 coding DNA: TGTGCCAGCTCCACAGGGTCCATGAACACTGAAGCTTTCTTT.

V is TRBV19 and J is TRBJ2-7, with D perhaps TRBD1 (6 bases). V lost 0 bases and J 2 bases, leaving 14 bases between the germline ends. CDR3 length: 16 residues. Per the germline V gene, CDR1 is LNHDA and CDR2 is SQIVND (reference sequence). The CDR3 DNA reads as TGTGCCAGTAGTATAGATGGCAGGGGTGGACCCTACGAGCAGTACTTC. Protein: CASSIDGRGGPYEQYF.

This clone is a singleton in its sample. V and J are TRBV14 and TRBJ1-2; 8 positions agree with TRBD1. After removal of 2 bases from V and 2 bases from J, the junction contained 4 bases not matched to a gene. From germline, CDR1 is SGHDN and CDR2 FVKESK. This CDR3 has 15 residues. The CDR3 loop reads CASSQIRGQNYGYTF. The CDR3 DNA follows: TGTGCCAGCAGCCAAATCAGGGGGCAGAACTATGGCTACACCTTC.

The J gene is TRBJ2-5, the V gene TRBV5-4; 9 nucleotides align to TRBD2. The germline V gene has CDR1 SGHNT and CDR2 YYREEE (reference sequence). The CDR3 extends over 14 amino acids. V shed 4 bases, J shed 2 bases, and the junction held 3 bases outside the gene matches. The CDR3, as DNA: TGTGCCAGCAGCCGCGGGGGGGGGCAAGAGACCCAGTACTTC. Translated: CASSRGGGQETQYF.